This T cell receptor beta chain was retrieved from a study of CD8+CD57+ T cells in acquired aplastic anemia. Previously, flow cytometry had revealed CD8+CD57+ cell expansion in the patients chosen for sequencing. Using genomic DNA as the template, TCR beta VDJ and CDR3 profiling was carried out. One entry per CDR3 protein results from TCRdb running MiXCR on the reads. Of roughly 150,000 distinct CDR3 sequences listed, around 43% are singletons. Per the germline V gene, CDR1 is SQVTM and CDR2 is ANQGSEA. The CDR3 has 13 residues. Trimming took 4 bases from V and 7 from J, leaving 16 bases between them. As to this clonotype: What it binds is not known.

Whole-study findings and limits: Patients and controls had CD8+ Simpson's diversity values that were not significantly distinct.

The chain carries TRBV29-1 and TRBJ1-1; a possible D gene is TRBD1 (6 bases). Sequenced sample: sorted CD4+, CD8+, or CD8+CD57+ T cells (not recorded which) from PBMCs. The receptor comes from a human donor with aplastic anemia. The DNA for the CDR3 is TGCAGCGTTGCTAGGACGGGGGCCCGTGAAGCTTTCTTT. Amino acid sequence: CSVARTGAREAFF.